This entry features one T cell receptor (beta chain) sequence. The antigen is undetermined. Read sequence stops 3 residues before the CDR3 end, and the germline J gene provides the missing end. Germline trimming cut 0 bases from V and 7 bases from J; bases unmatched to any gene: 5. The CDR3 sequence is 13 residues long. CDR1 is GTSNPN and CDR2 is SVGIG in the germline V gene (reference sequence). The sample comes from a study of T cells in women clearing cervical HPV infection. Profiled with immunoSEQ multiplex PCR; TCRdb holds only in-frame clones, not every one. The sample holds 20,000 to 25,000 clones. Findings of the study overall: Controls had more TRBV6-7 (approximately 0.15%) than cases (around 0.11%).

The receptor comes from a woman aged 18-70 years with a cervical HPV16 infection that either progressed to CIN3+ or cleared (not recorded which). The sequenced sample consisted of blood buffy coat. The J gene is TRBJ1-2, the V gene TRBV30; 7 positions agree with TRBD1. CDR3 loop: CAWSVSQGVGYTF. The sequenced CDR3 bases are TGTGCCTGGAGTGTAAGTCAGGGGGTTGGC.